The clone carrying this TCR beta chain was observed once. The data originate from a study of blood T cell repertoires in COVID-19. The protocol was immunoSEQ multiplex PCR, while the TCRdb copy is restricted to in-frame clones and leaves out a portion. In the table there are fewer than 350,000 clones, roughly nine tenths of which are singletons. Germline V CDR1 and CDR2: MDHEN, SYDVKM. With V trimmed by 4 bases and J by 1 base, 12 bases remained unmatched. This CDR3 spans 18 amino acids. This receptor was taken from a woman aged 25 to 39 with COVID-19, enrolled during active disease. Material for sequencing was peripheral blood. This chain connects TRBV28 to TRBJ2-5; 10 positions agree with TRBD1. In DNA form, the CDR3 reads TGTGCCAGCAGTTCCCCCCCCGGGACAGGGGCGCTCCAAGAGACCCAGTACTTC. It encodes CASSSPPGTGALQETQYF. Combining the CDR3 with reference TRBV28 and TRBJ2-5 gives the whole variable domain DVKVTQSSRYLVKRTGEKVFLECVQDMDHENMFWYRQDPGLGLRLIYFSYDVKMKEKGDIPEGYSVSREKKERFSLILESASTNQTSMYLCASSSPPGTGALQETQYFGPGTRLLVL.